The clone carrying this TCR beta chain appeared a few times. At one boundary the junction diverges from the germline segment, which might be a read error. Both 60 Vbeta primers and 13 Jbeta primers went into the PCR. The method was immunoSEQ multiplex PCR; TCRdb's version includes in-frame clones alone and lacks a portion of them. The sample consists of about 170,000 clones, 62% of them appearing once. These data belong to a study of cytomegalovirus exposure and HLA in healthy donors. Sequences were obtained from PBMCs. The origin of this receptor is a man aged 35-49 years in good health and CMV-seronegative.

The CDR3 DNA reads TGTTCCAGCAGCTTAACCGGGACAGGGGGAAACATTCAGTACTTC. This translates into CSSSLTGTGGNIQYF. This rearrangement joins TRBV7-9 to TRBJ2-4; 11 positions agree with TRBD1. This CDR3 contains 15 residues. Looked up from germline, CDR1 is SEHNR and CDR2 is FQNEAQ (reference sequence).